The 28 T cell receptor beta chains in this list originate from one sample, sequenced in a study of early T cells in non-severe SARS-CoV-2 infection. Each CDR3 protein is one row after TCRdb ran MiXCR on the 5' RACE reads. Of 70,000 to 90,000 distinct CDR3 sequences listed, over 9.5% are singletons. Specimen: whole blood, collected at baseline. The receptors stem from an adult who was a healthcare worker with PCR-confirmed SARS-CoV-2 infection or an uninfected control (not recorded which).

This rearrangement joins TRBV5-8 to TRBJ1-2; D is perhaps TRBD1 (5 bases). The CDR3 sequence is 14 residues long. Germline CDR1 is SGHTS and CDR2 is YDEGEE. V gave up 0 bases and J gave up 7 bases, with 13 bases separating them. The CDR3 is CASSLGAGYRGYTF. CDR3 sequence (DNA): TGTGCCAGCAGCTTGGGGGCAGGGTACCGTGGCTACACCTTC.

The genes are TRBV5-1 and TRBJ2-5; D not certain. Germline CDR1 reads SGHRS; CDR2 reads YFSETQ. The CDR3 contains 14 residues. Deletions cut 2 bases from V and 5 bases from J, with 13 bases between. CDR3 sequence reads: CASSLSTDVETQYF. The CDR3 coding sequence is TGCGCCAGCAGCTTATCTACTGATGTCGAGACCCAGTACTTC.

This chain joins TRBV9 and TRBJ2-1; D might be TRBD1 (6 bases). Germline V CDR1 and CDR2: SGDLS, YYNGEE. The CDR3 runs to 14 residues. Trimming cost V 0 bases and J 3 bases, with 7 bases left between them. The CDR3 is CASSVGTVYNEQFF. Here the CDR3 DNA reads TGTGCCAGCAGCGTAGGGACAGTCTACAATGAGCAGTTCTTC.

Only one count was recorded for this clonotype. The rearrangement joins TRBV4-2 to TRBJ2-2; no clear D. The CDR3 runs 13 residues. The ends were cut back, 1 base at V and 7 bases at J, with 7 bases in the middle. Germline lookup yields CDR1 LGHNA and CDR2 YNFKEQ. The CDR3 reads CASSQVLIGELFF. The CDR3 DNA is TGTGCCAGCAGCCAAGTTCTTATCGGGGAGCTGTTTTTT.

The V call is TRBV7-9, the J call TRBJ2-3; D gene uncertain. Per the germline V gene, CDR1 is SEHNR and CDR2 is FQNEAQ (reference sequence). CDR3 length: 17 residues. Between the trimmed V and J ends, which lost 2 bases and 5 bases, there was a span of 20 bases. The CDR3 DNA follows: TGTGCCAGCAGCTTAATGAGAAAGGGTGGAATGGAAGATACGCAGTATTTT. This codes for CASSLMRKGGMEDTQYF.

This clonotype was found many times. V gene TRBV20-1 combines with J gene TRBJ1-1; 8 bases are a match to TRBD1. The V segment lost 2 bases and the J segment 4 bases; nucleotides outside the gene matches: 12. The CDR3 contains 16 residues. The germline CDR1 and CDR2 sequences are DFQATT and SNEGSKA (reference sequence). The CDR3 nucleotides read TGCAGTGCTAGAAAACCGGGACAGGAGGATAGCACTGAAGCTTTCTTT. Residues: CSARKPGQEDSTEAFF.

The rearrangement joins TRBV7-9 to TRBJ2-2; 7 bases are shared with TRBD2. Germline V lookup: CDR1 SEHNR, CDR2 FQNEAQ (reference sequence). This CDR3 contains 14 residues. V was pared by 2 bases and J by 3 bases, with 0 bases of the junction left unmatched. The CDR3 DNA follows: TGTGCCAGCAGCTTACTAGCGGACACCGGGGAGCTGTTTTTT. Protein sequence: CASSLLADTGELFF.

The chain links TRBV28 to TRBJ1-4; D ambiguous. Germline assignment: CDR1 MDHEN and CDR2 SYDVKM. Trimming left V 5 bases short and J 0 bases short, with 4 bases between. The CDR3 sequence is 13 residues long. The CDR3 DNA follows: TGTGCCAGCAGTGACACAACTAATGAAAAACTGTTTTTT. Its protein is CASSDTTNEKLFF.

A few counts support this clonotype. J is TRBJ2-1 and V is TRBV7-2; 11 bases align to TRBD2. V lost 4 bases, J lost 4 bases, and 9 bases stayed unmatched. Germline-derived CDR1 and CDR2 are SGHTA and FQGNSA. This CDR3 is 17 amino acids long. In nucleotides, the CDR3 is TGTGCCAGCAGCTACTGGGCCGGGACTAGCGGATACAATGAGCAGTTCTTC. Protein product: CASSYWAGTSGYNEQFF.

In this sample, this clonotype turned up many times. This sequence joins TRBV11-2 and TRBJ2-1; the D call may be TRBD1 or TRBD2 (5 bases each). Germline V gene data show CDR1 as SGHAT and CDR2 as FQNNGV. This CDR3 region has 13 residues. Deletions cut 8 bases from V and 5 bases from J, with 13 bases between. In nucleotides, the CDR3 is TGTGCCAGCGGGGGTGGCGGCAACAATGAGCAGTTCTTC. This translates into CASGGGGNNEQFF.

This clonotype was recorded many times. The rearrangement uses TRBV5-1 and TRBJ2-4; 9 nucleotides agree with TRBD2. The CDR3 has 17 amino acids. The junction had 6 bases not matched to a gene; V was cut back by 0 bases and J by 2 bases. CDR1 is SGHRS, CDR2 YFSETQ, per germline. The CDR3: CASSLELAGTSKNIQYF. CDR3 nucleotides: TGCGCCAGCAGCTTGGAGCTAGCGGGAACGTCCAAAAACATTCAGTACTTC.

This clonotype came up many times. V usage is TRBV15 and J usage is TRBJ2-1, with D possibly being TRBD1 (6 bases). CDR3 size: 12 residues. Germline V lookup: CDR1 LNHNV, CDR2 YYDKDF (reference sequence). The V end lost 6 bases, the J end lost 11 bases, and 14 bases lay between the germline ends. In DNA form, the CDR3 reads TGTGCCACCAGTAATCCCGGGACAAAGCAGTTCTTC. It translates to CATSNPGTKQFF. The full variable domain, completed using reference TRBV15 and TRBJ2-1, is DAMVIQNPRYQVTQFGKPVTLSCSQTLNHNVMYWYQQKSSQAPKLLFHYYDKDFNNEADTPDNFQSRRPNTSFCFLDIRSPGLGDTAMYLCATSNPGTKQFFGPGTRLTVL.

This clonotype appeared many times. The chain recombines TRBV20-1 with TRBJ2-7; D could derive from TRBD1 or TRBD2 (5 bases each). Germline V lookup: CDR1 DFQATT, CDR2 SNEGSKA (reference sequence). The CDR3 totals 15 residues. The V gene lost 5 bases and the J gene lost 1 base, with 18 bases spanning the gap. CDR3 nucleotides: TGCAGTGCTCGGGACCAGGGTCTAGGGTCCTACGAGCAGTACTTC. Its translation: CSARDQGLGSYEQYF.

Many counts were recorded for this clonotype. The J gene is TRBJ2-2, the V gene TRBV20-1; 7 bases fit TRBD2. The germline CDR1 and CDR2 sequences are DFQATT and SNEGSKA (reference sequence). The CDR3 totals 15 residues. J gave up 5 bases and V 0 bases, and 6 bases lay outside the gene matches. CDR3: CSARDGLVQTGELFF. In DNA form, the CDR3 reads TGCAGTGCTAGAGATGGACTAGTTCAAACCGGGGAGCTGTTTTTT.

This clonotype showed up many times. The chain combines TRBV10-2 with TRBJ2-3; TRBD2 agrees at 9 bases. The germline V gene encodes CDR1 WSHSY and CDR2 SAAADI. The length of the CDR3 is 14 residues. J lost 4 bases, V lost 4 bases, and 3 bases had no gene match. CDR3 nucleotide sequence: TGCGCCAGCAGTGCTAGCGGGAAGGCAGATACGCAGTATTTT. This sequence encodes CASSASGKADTQYF.

In its sample, this clonotype was seen a few times. This rearrangement joins TRBV7-9 to TRBJ2-5; the D call may be TRBD1 or TRBD2 (6 bases each). CDR1 is SEHNR and CDR2 is FQNEAQ in the germline V gene (reference sequence). V lost 6 bases and J 4 bases, leaving 18 bases between the germline ends. This CDR3 is built from 15 residues. The CDR3 region is CASRAPGALVETQYF. CDR3 sequence (DNA): TGTGCCAGCAGAGCCCCGGGGGCTCTAGTAGAGACCCAGTACTTC.

The V and J genes are TRBV4-2 and TRBJ2-3; perhaps TRBD2 as D (6 bases). The germline V gene has CDR1 LGHNA and CDR2 YNFKEQ. Trimming left V 2 bases short and J 5 bases short, with 8 bases between. The CDR3 sequence is 13 residues long. The CDR3 loop is CASSQWGGDTQYF. CDR3 in DNA: TGTGCCAGCAGCCAATGGGGAGGAGATACGCAGTATTTT.

The J gene is TRBJ2-2, the V gene TRBV20-1; D perhaps matches TRBD2 (6 bases). Germline-derived CDR1 and CDR2 are DFQATT and SNEGSKA (reference sequence). Trimming left V 4 bases short and J 7 bases short, with 16 bases between. There are 14 residues in the CDR3. The CDR3 region is CSATGAYRGGELFF. CDR3 DNA: TGCAGTGCTACGGGAGCCTATAGGGGCGGGGAGCTGTTTTTT.

This clonotype was counted between two and nine times. Here the CDR3 reads CASSSPGTSVYEQYF. The CDR3 DNA reads as TGTGCCAGCAGCTCTCCCGGGACTAGCGTTTACGAGCAGTACTTC. The chain uses TRBV5-4 and TRBJ2-7; 10 bases are shared with TRBD2. The CDR3 extends over 15 amino acids. Looked up from germline, CDR1 is SGHNT and CDR2 is YYREEE (reference sequence). J lost 4 bases, V lost 3 bases, and 7 bases had no gene match.

This clonotype has just a few counts. The J gene is TRBJ1-2, the V gene TRBV18; D call uncertain. The CDR3 covers 13 residues. V was shortened by 4 bases and J by 8 bases, with 14 bases between the two germline ends. CDR1 and CDR2 (germline): KGHSH, LQKENI. In DNA, the CDR3 is TGTGCCAGCTCACTTCAGGCCGAGAGAGGCTACACCTTC. This gives the protein CASSLQAERGYTF.

V is TRBV29-1 and J is TRBJ2-5; the D is unclear. This CDR3 has 12 residues. Germline V gene sequence: CDR1 SQVTM, CDR2 ANQGSEA. V dropped 6 bases and J dropped 5 bases, with 13 bases sitting between them. The CDR3 DNA reads TGCAGCGTCAGACGGTCAAGGGAGACCCAGTACTTC. Its translation is CSVRRSRETQYF.

The rearrangement links TRBV6-2 or TRBV6-3 to TRBJ2-7, with D perhaps assigned TRBD1 or TRBD2 (5 bases each). The V gene lost 8 bases and the J gene lost 0 bases, with 14 bases spanning the gap. The CDR3 is 14 residues long. CDR1 is MNHEY, CDR2 SVGEGT, per germline. As DNA, the CDR3 is TGTGCCAGCGGGGACCCCTACAGCTCCTACGAGCAGTACTTC. This encodes CASGDPYSSYEQYF.

There are many counts of this clonotype. This chain links TRBV29-1 with TRBJ1-2; D is unresolved. Germline lookup yields CDR1 SQVTM and CDR2 ANQGSEA. The length of the CDR3 is 14 residues. Trimming removed 4 bases from V and 0 bases from J, with 12 bases in between. CDR3 bases: TGCAGCGTTGGGTTTGGGTCTACTAACTATGGCTACACCTTC. Its translation: CSVGFGSTNYGYTF. Drawing the rest from reference TRBV29-1 and TRBJ1-2, the complete variable domain is SAVISQKPSRDICQRGTSLTIQCQVDSQVTMMFWYRQQPGQSLTLIATANQGSEATYESGFVIDKFPISRPNLTFSTLTVSNMSPEDSSIYLCSVGFGSTNYGYTFGSGTRLTVV.

There are many counts of this clonotype. The chain is built from TRBV20-1 and TRBJ1-2; 8 positions agree with TRBD1. The V and J ends lost 0 bases and 5 bases, in that order; junction bases with no gene match: 5. The CDR3 loop spans 14 amino acids. In germline, CDR1 is DFQATT, CDR2 SNEGSKA (reference sequence). The CDR3 bases are TGCAGTGCTAGAGAGCCGGGACAGGCTTATGGCTACACCTTC. As protein: CSAREPGQAYGYTF.

The V call is TRBV20-1, the J call TRBJ2-1; either TRBD1 or TRBD2 may supply D (5 bases each). Germline V gene data show CDR1 as DFQATT and CDR2 as SNEGSKA (reference sequence). The CDR3 is 12 amino acids. V was trimmed by 8 bases and J by 13 bases, leaving 21 bases between them. The CDR3 DNA is TGCAGTACACCCCGGGGCCCTCGTGAACAGTTCTTC. This encodes CSTPRGPREQFF.

In its sample, this clonotype was seen a few times. The genes are TRBV4-1 and TRBJ2-6; D not resolved. The CDR3 is 15 amino acids. V dropped 1 base and J dropped 0 bases, with 4 bases sitting between them. In germline, CDR1 is MGHRA, CDR2 YSYEKL. The CDR3 sequence is CASSQVVSGANVLTF. The CDR3 DNA reads as TGCGCCAGCAGCCAAGTAGTCTCTGGGGCCAACGTCCTGACTTTC.

The chain recombines TRBV28 with TRBJ1-2; D gene unclear. The V gene lost 6 bases and the J gene lost 5 bases, with 7 bases spanning the gap. This CDR3 has 11 residues. Germline loops: CDR1 MDHEN, CDR2 SYDVKM. The CDR3: CASSGPYGYTF. CDR3 DNA sequence: TGTGCCAGCAGCGGCCCTTATGGCTACACCTTC.

The chain employs TRBV6-1 and TRBJ1-5; D not certain. The CDR3 is 14 residues long. Germline-derived CDR1 and CDR2 are MNHNS and SASEGT. The ends were cut back, 2 bases at V and 4 bases at J, with 9 bases in the middle. CDR3 region: CASSEFGRNQPQHF. The CDR3 nucleotides are TGTGCCAGCAGTGAATTTGGGAGGAATCAGCCCCAGCATTTT.